The clone carrying this T cell receptor beta chain was picked up a small number of times. Its antigen is undetermined. This CDR3 is built from 14 residues. In germline, CDR1 is MNHEY, CDR2 SVGAGI. Between the trimmed V and J ends, which lost 2 bases and 3 bases, there was a span of 11 bases. TCRdb itself ran the 5' RACE reads through MiXCR, one entry per CDR3 protein. The table lists hundreds of thousands of distinct CDR3 sequences, under 25% of them singletons. This record belongs to a study of T-cell memory formation after mild COVID-19. Study-level findings and limits: Confirmation was lacking for SARS-CoV-2 specificity of second-wave clones that peaked on day 37.

The rearrangement uses TRBV6-5 and TRBJ2-7; a possible D gene is TRBD1 (6 bases). Material: PBMCs or a T cell subset sorted from them (not recorded which). The origin of this receptor is an adult woman who had mild COVID-19 (a few samples of this study predate the infection). Cell type and time point are not known. The CDR3 protein is CASSYGQGHYEQYF. The CDR3 coding sequence is TGTGCCAGCAGTTACGGGCAGGGGCACTACGAGCAGTACTTC.